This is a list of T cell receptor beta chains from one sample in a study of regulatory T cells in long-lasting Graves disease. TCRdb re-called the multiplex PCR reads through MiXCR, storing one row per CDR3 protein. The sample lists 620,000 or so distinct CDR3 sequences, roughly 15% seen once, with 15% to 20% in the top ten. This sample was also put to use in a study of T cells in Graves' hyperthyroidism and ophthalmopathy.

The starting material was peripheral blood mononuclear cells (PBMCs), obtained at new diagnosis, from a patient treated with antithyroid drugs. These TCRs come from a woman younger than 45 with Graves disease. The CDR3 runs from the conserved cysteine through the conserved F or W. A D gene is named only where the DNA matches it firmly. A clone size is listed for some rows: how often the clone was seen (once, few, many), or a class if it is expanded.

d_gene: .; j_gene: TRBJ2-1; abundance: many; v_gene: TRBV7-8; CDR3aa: CASSNLVAEQFF; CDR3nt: TGTGCCAGCAGTAACCTAGTCGCCGAGCAGTTCTTC
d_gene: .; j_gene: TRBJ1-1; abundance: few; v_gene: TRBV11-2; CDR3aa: CASSLPSAGRQGLGGVAFF; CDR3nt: TGTGCCAGCAGCTTACCCTCCGCTGGGAGGCAGGGGTTAGGTGGCGTAGCTTTCTTT
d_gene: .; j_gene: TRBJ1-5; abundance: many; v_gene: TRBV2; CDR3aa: CASSATSDNQPQHF; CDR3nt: TGTGCCAGCAGTGCAACTTCAGATAATCAGCCCCAGCATTTT
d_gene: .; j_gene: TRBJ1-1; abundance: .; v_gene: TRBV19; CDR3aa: CASSTQGYLNTEAFF; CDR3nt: TGTGCCAGTAGTACGCAGGGTTACCTTAACACTGAAGCTTTCTTT
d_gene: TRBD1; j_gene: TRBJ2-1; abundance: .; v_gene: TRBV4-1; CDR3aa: CASSRPGQGFDEQFF; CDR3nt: TGCGCCAGCAGCCGACCGGGACAGGGGTTCGATGAGCAGTTCTTC
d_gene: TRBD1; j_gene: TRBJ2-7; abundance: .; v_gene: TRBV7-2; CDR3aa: CASSPRSGGYEQYF; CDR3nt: TGTGCCAGCAGCCCAAGGTCAGGGGGCTACGAGCAGTACTTC
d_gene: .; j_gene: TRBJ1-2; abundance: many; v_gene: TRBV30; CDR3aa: CAWSERGFSYGYTF; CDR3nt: TGTGCCTGGAGTGAACGGGGTTTCTCCTATGGCTACACCTTC
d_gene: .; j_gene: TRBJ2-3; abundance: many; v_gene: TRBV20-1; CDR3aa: CSAPTLDTQYF; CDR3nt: TGCAGTGCTCCTACCTTGGATACGCAGTATTTT
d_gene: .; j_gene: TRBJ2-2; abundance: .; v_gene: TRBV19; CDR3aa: CASKRMGDTGELFF; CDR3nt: TGTGCCAGTAAGAGAATGGGGGACACCGGGGAGCTGTTTTTT
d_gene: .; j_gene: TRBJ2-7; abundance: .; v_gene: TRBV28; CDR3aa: CASSSYVYEQYF; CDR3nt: TGTGCCAGCAGTTCGTACGTGTACGAGCAGTACTTC
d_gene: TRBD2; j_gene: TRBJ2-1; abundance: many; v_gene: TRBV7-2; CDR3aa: CASSLEWIAGEQFF; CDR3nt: TGTGCCAGCAGCTTAGAATGGATAGCGGGTGAGCAGTTCTTC
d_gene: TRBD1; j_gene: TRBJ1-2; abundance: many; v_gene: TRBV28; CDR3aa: CASMGDRTNYGYTF; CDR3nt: TGTGCCAGCATGGGGGACAGAACTAACTATGGCTACACCTTC
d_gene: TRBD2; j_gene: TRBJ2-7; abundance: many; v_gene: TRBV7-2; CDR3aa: CASSLRTSGSGEQYF; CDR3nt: TGTGCCAGCAGCTTACGGACTAGCGGGAGCGGCGAGCAGTACTTC
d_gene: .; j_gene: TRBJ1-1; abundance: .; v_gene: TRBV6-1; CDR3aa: CASRMGRDTEAFF; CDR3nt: TGTGCCAGCAGAATGGGAAGGGACACTGAAGCTTTCTTT
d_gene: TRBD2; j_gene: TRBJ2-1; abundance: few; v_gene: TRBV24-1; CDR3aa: CATSVLSGDYNEQFF; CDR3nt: TGTGCCACCAGTGTCCTTAGCGGGGACTACAATGAGCAGTTCTTC
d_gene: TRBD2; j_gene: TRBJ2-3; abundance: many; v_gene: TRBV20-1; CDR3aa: CSPKLAGGPDTQYF; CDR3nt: TGCAGTCCAAAACTAGCGGGAGGACCAGATACGCAGTATTTT
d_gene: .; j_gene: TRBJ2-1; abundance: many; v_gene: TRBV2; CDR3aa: CASALMSSYNEQFF; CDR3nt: TGTGCCAGCGCTCTGATGAGCTCCTACAATGAGCAGTTCTTC
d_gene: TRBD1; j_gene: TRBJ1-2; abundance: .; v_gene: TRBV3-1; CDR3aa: CASRPSDRGVQGYTF; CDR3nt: TGTGCCAGCAGACCTAGCGACAGGGGAGTCCAGGGCTACACCTTC
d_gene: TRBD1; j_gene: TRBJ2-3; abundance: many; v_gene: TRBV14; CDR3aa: CASSPFPPRTGSTDTQYF; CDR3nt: TGTGCCAGCAGCCCTTTCCCCCCGCGGACAGGGAGCACAGATACGCAGTATTTT
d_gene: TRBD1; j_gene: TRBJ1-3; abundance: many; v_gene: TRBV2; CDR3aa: CASKTGVGNTIYF; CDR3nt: TGTGCCAGTAAAACAGGGGTTGGAAACACCATATATTTT
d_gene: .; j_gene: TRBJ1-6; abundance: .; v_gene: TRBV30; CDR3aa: CAWSTSLSQGSPLHF; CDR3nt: TGTGCCTGGAGTACCTCCCTCAGCCAAGGTTCACCCCTCCACTTT
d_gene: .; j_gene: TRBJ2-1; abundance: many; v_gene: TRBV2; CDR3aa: CASKSQEGGGSYNEQFF; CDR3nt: TGTGCCAGCAAGTCTCAGGAAGGGGGGGGATCCTACAATGAGCAGTTCTTC
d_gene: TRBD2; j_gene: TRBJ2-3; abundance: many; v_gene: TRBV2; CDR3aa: CASRDSGDTQYF; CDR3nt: TGTGCCAGCAGGGATAGCGGGGATACGCAGTATTTT
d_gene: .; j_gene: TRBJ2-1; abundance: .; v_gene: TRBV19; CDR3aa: CASRGGGHEQFF; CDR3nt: TGTGCCAGTAGGGGGGGGGGGCACGAGCAGTTCTTC
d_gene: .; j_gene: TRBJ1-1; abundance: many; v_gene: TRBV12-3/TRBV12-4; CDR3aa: CASSDGRGFNTEAFF; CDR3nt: TGTGCCAGCAGCGACGGACGAGGGTTTAACACTGAAGCTTTCTTT
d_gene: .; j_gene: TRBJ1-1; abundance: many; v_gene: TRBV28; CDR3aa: CASSRNHQMPEAFF; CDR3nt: TGTGCCAGCAGCCGTAACCACCAAATGCCTGAAGCTTTCTTT
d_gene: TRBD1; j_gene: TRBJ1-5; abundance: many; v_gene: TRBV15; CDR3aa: CATSRQGAGNQPQHF; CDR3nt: TGTGCCACCAGCAGGCAGGGGGCTGGCAATCAGCCCCAGCATTTT
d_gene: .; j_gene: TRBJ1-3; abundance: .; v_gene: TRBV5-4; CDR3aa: CAVEEPGNTIYF; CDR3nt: TGTGCCGTAGAGGAACCTGGAAACACCATATATTTT
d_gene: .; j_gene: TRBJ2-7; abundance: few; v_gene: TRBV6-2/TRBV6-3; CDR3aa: CASTRTVPLEQYF; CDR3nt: TGTGCCAGCACGAGGACCGTTCCCCTCGAGCAGTACTTC
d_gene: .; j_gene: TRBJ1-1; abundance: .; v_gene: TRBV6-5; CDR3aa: CASSSRTNTEAFF; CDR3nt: TGTGCCAGCAGTTCCCGAACGAACACTGAAGCTTTCTTT
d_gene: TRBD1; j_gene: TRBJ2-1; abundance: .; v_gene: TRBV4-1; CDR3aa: CASSLIEGADEQFF; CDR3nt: TGCGCCAGCAGCCTTATTGAGGGGGCAGATGAGCAGTTCTTC
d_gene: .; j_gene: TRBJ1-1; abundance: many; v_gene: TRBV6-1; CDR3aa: CASRYQGGTEAFF; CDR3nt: TGTGCCAGCAGATACCAGGGAGGCACTGAAGCTTTCTTT
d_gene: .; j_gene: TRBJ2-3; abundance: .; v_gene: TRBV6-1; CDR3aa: CASRTEVGGFTDTQYF; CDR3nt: TGTGCCAGCAGGACCGAGGTGGGGGGCTTCACAGATACGCAGTATTTT
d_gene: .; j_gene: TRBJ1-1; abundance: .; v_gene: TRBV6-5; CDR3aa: CASSYSSTGIRTEAFF; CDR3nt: TGTGCCAGCAGTTACTCGAGTACAGGGATAAGGACTGAAGCTTTCTTT
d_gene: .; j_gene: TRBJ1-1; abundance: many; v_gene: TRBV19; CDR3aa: CASSARGWTEAFF; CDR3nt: TGTGCCAGTAGTGCCAGGGGATGGACTGAAGCTTTCTTT
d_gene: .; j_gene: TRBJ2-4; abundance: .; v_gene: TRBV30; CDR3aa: CAWSTGIAKNIQYF; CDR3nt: TGTGCCTGGAGTACGGGGATTGCCAAAAACATTCAGTACTTC
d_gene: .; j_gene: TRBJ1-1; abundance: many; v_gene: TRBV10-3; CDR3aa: CATGGTENTEAFF; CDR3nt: TGTGCCACCGGAGGGACGGAGAACACTGAAGCTTTCTTT
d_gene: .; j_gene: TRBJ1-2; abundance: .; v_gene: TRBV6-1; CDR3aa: CASSDKGFGYTF; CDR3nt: TGTGCCAGCAGTGATAAGGGGTTTGGCTACACCTTC
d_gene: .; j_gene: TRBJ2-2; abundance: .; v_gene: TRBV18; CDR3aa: CASSPLQAGDGELFF; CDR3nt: TGTGCCAGCTCACCATTACAGGCCGGGGACGGGGAGCTGTTTTTT
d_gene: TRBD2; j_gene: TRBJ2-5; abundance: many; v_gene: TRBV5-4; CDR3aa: CASSAFTSGKETQYF; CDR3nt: TGTGCCAGCAGCGCCTTCACTAGCGGAAAAGAGACCCAGTACTTC
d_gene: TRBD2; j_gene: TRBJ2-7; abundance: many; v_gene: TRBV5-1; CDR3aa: CASSLLPSGGSYEQYF; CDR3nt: TGCGCCAGCAGCTTGCTACCTAGCGGGGGATCCTACGAGCAGTACTTC
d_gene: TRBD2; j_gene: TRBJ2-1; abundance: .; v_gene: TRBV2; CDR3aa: CASTQGGLAMGSGFF; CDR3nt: TGTGCCAGCACCCAAGGGGGACTAGCGATGGGGAGCGGGTTCTTC
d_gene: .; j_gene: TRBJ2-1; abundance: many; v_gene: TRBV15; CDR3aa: CATSRDWSLSGGQFF; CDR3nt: TGTGCCACCAGCAGAGATTGGTCTTTAAGCGGAGGGCAGTTCTTC
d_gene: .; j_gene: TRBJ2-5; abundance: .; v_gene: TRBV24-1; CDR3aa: CATSDSALVETQYF; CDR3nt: TGTGCCACCAGTGACTCCGCCTTGGTAGAGACCCAGTACTTC
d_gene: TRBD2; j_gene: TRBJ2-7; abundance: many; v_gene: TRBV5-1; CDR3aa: CASSLVLAGPFGEQYF; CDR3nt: TGCGCCAGCAGCTTGGTTCTAGCGGGACCGTTCGGGGAGCAGTACTTC
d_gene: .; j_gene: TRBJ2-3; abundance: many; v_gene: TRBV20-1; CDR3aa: CSARSDTQYF; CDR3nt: TGCAGTGCTAGATCAGATACGCAGTATTTT
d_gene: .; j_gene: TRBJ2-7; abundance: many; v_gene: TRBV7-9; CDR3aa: CASRMLGQYF; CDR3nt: TGTGCCAGCAGGATGTTGGGGCAGTACTTC
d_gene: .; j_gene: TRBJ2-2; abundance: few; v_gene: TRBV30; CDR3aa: CAWAQGSANTGELFF; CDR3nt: TGTGCCTGGGCCCAGGGGTCTGCGAACACCGGGGAGCTGTTTTTT